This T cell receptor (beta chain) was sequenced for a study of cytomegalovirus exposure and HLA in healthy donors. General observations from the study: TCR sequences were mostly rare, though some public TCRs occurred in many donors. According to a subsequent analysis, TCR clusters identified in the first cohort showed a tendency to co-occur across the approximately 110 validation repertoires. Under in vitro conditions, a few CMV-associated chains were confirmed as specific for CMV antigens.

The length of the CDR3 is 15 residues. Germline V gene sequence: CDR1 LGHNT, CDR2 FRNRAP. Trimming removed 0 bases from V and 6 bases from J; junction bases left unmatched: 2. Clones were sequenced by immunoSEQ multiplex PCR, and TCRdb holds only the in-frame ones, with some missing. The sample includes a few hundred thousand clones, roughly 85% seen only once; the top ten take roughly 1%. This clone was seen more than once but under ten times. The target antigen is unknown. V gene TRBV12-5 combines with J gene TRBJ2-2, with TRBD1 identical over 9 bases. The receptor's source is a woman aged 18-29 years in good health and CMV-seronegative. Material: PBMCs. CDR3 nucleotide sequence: TGTGCTAGTGGTTTGGTACGACAGGGGGCCGGGGAGCTGTTTTTT. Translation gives CASGLVRQGAGELFF. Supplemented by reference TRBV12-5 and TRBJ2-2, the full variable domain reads DARVTQTPRHKVTEMGQEVTMRCQPILGHNTVFWYRQTMMQGLELLAYFRNRAPLDDSGMPKDRFSAEMPDATLATLKIQPSEPRDSAVYFCASGLVRQGAGELFFGEGSRLTVL.